These 11 T cell receptor beta chains originate from one sample sequenced in a study of T-cell reconstitution after alpha-beta-depleted transplantation in children. Unique molecular identifiers were incorporated into the prepared TCRbeta library. One entry per CDR3 protein results from TCRdb running MiXCR on the PCR reads. This table has about 640,000 distinct CDR3 sequences, roughly 15% appearing once. This specimen was PBMCs from the stem cell graft donor, taken from the stem cell graft. The origin of the receptors is a human donor who donated a stem cell graft to a child with acute myeloid leukemia.

This chain connects TRBV12-2 to TRBJ1-2; the table's TRBD1 call for D was not verified on the DNA. TRBV12-2 is assigned pseudogene status. This CDR3 has 15 amino acids. The CDR3 spells CALSYRSPKNYGYTF. CDR3 DNA: TGTGCACTTTCGTACAGGAGCCCAAAGAACTATGGCTACACCTTC.

Remarks on this clonotype: Given a much more abundant clone one base away, this may be a read error. The chain joins TRBV6-2 or TRBV6-3 to TRBJ2-1; 7 nucleotides align to TRBD1. There are 14 residues in the CDR3. The germline V gene has CDR1 MNHEY and CDR2 SVGEGT. The CDR3 coding sequence is TGTGCCAGCAAGTGGGCAGGGGGTAGGAATGGGCAGTTCTTC. This gives the protein CASKWAGGRNGQFF.

The chain combines TRBV20-1 with TRBJ2-3; unclear D gene. This CDR3 has 14 residues. In germline, CDR1 is DFQATT, CDR2 SNEGSKA (reference sequence). V lost 5 bases and J lost 2, with 14 bases in between. The CDR3 nucleotides read TGCAGTGCTGGACCTTTTAAGGCCACAGATACGCAGTATTTT. This sequence encodes CSAGPFKATDTQYF.

About this clonotype itself: A much larger clone differs by one base, so this may be a read error. This chain uses TRBV29-1 with TRBJ2-7, with D possibly matching TRBD2 (7 bases). V was shortened by 4 bases and J by 0 bases, with 13 bases between the two germline ends. This CDR3 region has 14 residues. Germline CDR1 is SQVTM and CDR2 is ANQGSEA. The CDR3 coding sequence is TGCAGCGTTGTAAGACGGGGGGCCTCCTACGAGCAGTACTTC. Protein: CSVVRRGASYEQYF.

J is TRBJ2-1 and V is TRBV7-6, with 15 bases that match TRBD2. The CDR3 is 16 residues long. CDR1 and CDR2 from the germline V gene are SGHVS and FNYEAQ. J was trimmed by 9 bases and V by 2 bases; bases with no gene match: 5. The CDR3 sequence: CASSLSGLAGGGEQFF. For the CDR3, the DNA is TGTGCCAGCAGCTTAAGTGGACTAGCGGGGGGGGGTGAGCAGTTCTTC. Full variable domain (remainder filled in from reference TRBV7-6 and TRBJ2-1): GAGVSQSPRYKVTKRGQDVALRCDPISGHVSLYWYRQALGQGPEFLTYFNYEAQQDKSGLPNDRFSAERPEGSISTLTIQRTEQRDSAMYRCASSLSGLAGGGEQFFGPGTRLTVL.

Many counts were recorded for this clonotype. The chain uses TRBV7-2 and TRBJ1-1; tentatively, D is TRBD1 (6 bases). The V gene lost 2 bases and the J gene lost 0 bases, with 10 bases spanning the gap. The CDR3 has 15 amino acids. Germline lookup yields CDR1 SGHTA and CDR2 FQGNSA. This CDR3 reads CASSLQGTMNTEAFF. In DNA, the CDR3 is TGTGCCAGCAGCTTACAGGGGACTATGAACACTGAAGCTTTCTTT.

There are many counts of this clonotype. V and J are TRBV7-3 and TRBJ1-1; D gene ambiguous. V dropped 1 base and J dropped 1 base, with 4 bases sitting between them. This CDR3 has 13 amino acids. Germline CDR1 reads SGHTA; CDR2 reads FQGTGA. The CDR3 loop is CASSLISNTEAFF. Written as DNA, the CDR3 is TGTGCCAGCAGCTTAATTTCGAACACTGAAGCTTTCTTT.

Concerning this clonotype itself: With a much larger clone just one base away, this may be a read error. This sequence joins TRBV27 and TRBJ2-1; D is undetermined. The germline CDR1 and CDR2 sequences are MNHEY and SMNVEV (reference sequence). The CDR3 extends over 13 amino acids. CDR3 sequence (DNA): TGTGCCAGCACAAAAAGTTCCTACAATGAGGAGTTCTTC. It specifies CASTKSSYNEEFF.

This chain joins TRBV7-2 and TRBJ1-4; D unclear. Per the germline V gene, CDR1 is SGHTA and CDR2 is FQGNSA. Trimming pared 2 bases from V and 7 bases from J, leaving 17 bases between. The CDR3 has 16 residues. This chain's CDR3 is CASSLNSPALGEKLFF. CDR3 coding DNA: TGTGCCAGCAGCTTAAACAGTCCCGCGTTAGGTGAAAAACTGTTTTTT.

V is TRBV15 and J is TRBJ1-3; tentatively, D is TRBD1 (5 bases). This CDR3 has 15 amino acids. V was shortened by 1 base and J by 0 bases, with 7 bases between the two germline ends. The germline V gene encodes CDR1 LNHNV and CDR2 YYDKDF (reference sequence). CDR3 sequence (DNA): TGTGCCACCAGCAGAGGACAGCGCTCTGGAAACACCATATATTTT. This codes for CATSRGQRSGNTIYF. The full variable domain, rest sourced from reference TRBV15 and TRBJ1-3, is DAMVIQNPRYQVTQFGKPVTLSCSQTLNHNVMYWYQQKSSQAPKLLFHYYDKDFNNEADTPDNFQSRRPNTSFCFLDIRSPGLGDTAMYLCATSRGQRSGNTIYFGEGSWLTVV.

This chain connects TRBV18 to TRBJ1-6; D is undetermined. Per germline, CDR1 KGHSH and CDR2 LQKENI. This CDR3 region has 17 residues. Trimming pared 2 bases from V and 10 bases from J, leaving 21 bases between. CDR3: CASSPIPLSKPGSPLHF. CDR3 coding DNA: TGTGCCAGCTCACCAATCCCTCTGAGTAAACCAGGCTCACCCCTCCACTTT.